This TCR beta chain is from a study of T-cell memory formation after mild COVID-19. Study-wide background: TCR clustering was largely donor specific. Findings of the study overall: A second wave expanding day 15 to 37 was CD4+-biased; contracting clones were balanced.

5'RACE primed from the constant segment yielded TCR alpha and TCR beta cDNA libraries bearing sample barcodes and UMIs. TCRdb re-analysed the 5' RACE reads in MiXCR, keeping a single row per CDR3 protein. The table includes 350,000 to 450,000 distinct CDR3 sequences, 13% to 15% detected once. This clonotype was seen a single time. Its antigen is undetermined. This TCR derives from a man aged 18 to 30 who had mild COVID-19 (a few samples of this study predate the infection). Cell type and time point are not known. What was sequenced was PBMCs or a T cell subset sorted from them (not recorded which).

The CDR3 is CASSLSGGDTEAFF. The CDR3 DNA follows: TGTGCCAGCAGTTTATCCGGAGGGGACACTGAAGCTTTCTTT. The chain recombines TRBV28 with TRBJ1-1; D perhaps matches TRBD1 (5 bases). The CDR3 runs to 14 residues. V shed 1 base and J shed 3 bases, with 9 bases lying between them. From germline, CDR1 is MDHEN and CDR2 SYDVKM.